The present TCR beta chain was sequenced within a study of T cell responses to AZD1222 COVID-19 vaccine. TCRdb's copy holds only in-frame clones and misses some; the assay was immunoSEQ multiplex PCR. The sample has around 100,000 clones; about 88% are singletons. The ends were cut back, 6 bases at V and 4 bases at J, with 9 bases in the middle. This CDR3 has 12 residues. Germline CDR1 reads MNHEY; CDR2 reads SVGAGI. The chain joins TRBV6-5 to TRBJ1-2; D uncertain. The sequenced sample was peripheral blood, obtained on day 0 of AZD1222 vaccination. This sequence originates from an adult in good health. The DNA of the CDR3 is TGTGCCAGCAGCAAACACCCCTATGGCTACACCTTC. Translating it yields CASSKHPYGYTF.